The source of this TCR beta chain is a study of blood T cell repertoires in COVID-19. Background on the study: From the United States, Italy and Spain came samples of acute and convalescent COVID-19. PBMCs, B-cell-depleted T cells, or T cells provided the cDNA or gDNA that made up the material.

Assay used: immunoSEQ multiplex PCR; TCRdb lists only in-frame clones, some missing. The profile shows over 250,000 clones, about four fifths of them singletons. CDR3 length: 14 amino acids. The sequencing sample was made of peripheral blood. The chain uses TRBV1 and TRBJ2-7; the DNA was not compared with TRBD1, the D call given in the table. TRBV1 is an annotated pseudogene. The receptor was derived from a woman aged 45-65 years who had recovered from COVID-19. CDR3 sequence reads: CTSSDRDTAYEQYF. In nucleotides, the CDR3 is TGCACCAGCAGCGACCGGGACACGGCTTACGAGCAGTACTTC.